These 27 T cell receptor beta chains share one sample of origin, sequenced in a study of blood T cell repertoires in COVID-19. Assay: immunoSEQ multiplex PCR; the TCRdb copy retains only in-frame clones and omits some. The table records about 260,000 clones, about nine tenths of them present only once. Sequences were obtained from peripheral blood. The receptors here all came from a person in their late teens or twenties with COVID-19, enrolled during active disease.

The CDR3 is CASSLDGAGVTYEQYF. The CDR3 coding sequence is TGCGCCAGCAGCTTGGACGGAGCGGGAGTTACCTACGAGCAGTACTTC. The J gene is TRBJ2-7, the V gene TRBV5-1; TRBD2 agrees at 8 bases. Germline V gene lookup returns CDR1 SGHRS and CDR2 YFSETQ. The length of the CDR3 is 16 residues. With V trimmed by 0 bases and J by 2 bases, 7 bases remained unmatched.

The genes are TRBV27 and TRBJ1-2, with a weak D call TRBD1 (5 bases). The CDR3 sequence is 16 residues long. V dropped 3 bases and J dropped 4 bases, with 18 bases sitting between them. Per the germline V gene, CDR1 is MNHEY and CDR2 is SMNVEV (reference sequence). The CDR3 reads CASSLTAGVSVYGYTF. For the CDR3, the DNA is TGTGCCAGCAGTTTGACGGCGGGGGTATCAGTCTATGGCTACACCTTC.

The genes are TRBV4-1 and TRBJ1-3, with TRBD1 as a possible D gene (6 bases). Germline assignment: CDR1 MGHRA and CDR2 YSYEKL. Trimming pared 5 bases from V and 1 base from J, leaving 9 bases between. The CDR3 is 14 residues long. CDR3 bases: TGCGCCAGCAGCACGGACAGTTCTGGAAACACCATATATTTT. It translates to CASSTDSSGNTIYF.

DNA for the CDR3: TGTGCCAGCAGCCAAGGCGGAGAGTATCTGGGAGAGACCCAGTACTTC. As protein: CASSQGGEYLGETQYF. The chain has TRBV3-1 (or the pseudogene TRBV3-2) and TRBJ2-5, with D unresolved. Germline V gene lookup returns CDR1 LGHDT and CDR2 YNNKEL (reference sequence). Trimming left V 1 base short and J 4 bases short, with 16 bases between. This CDR3 is 16 amino acids long.

The chain recombines TRBV24-1 with TRBJ2-7; no definite D call. Germline V gives CDR1 KGHDR, CDR2 SFDVKD. V was cut by 1 base and J by 9 bases, with 12 bases left in between. The CDR3 is 13 residues long. The CDR3 here is CATSDFSPFGQYF. CDR3 in DNA: TGTGCCACCAGTGATTTTTCCCCATTCGGGCAGTACTTC.

The chain is built from TRBV6-1 and TRBJ1-2; D is unclear. V was clipped by 3 bases and J by 1 base, with 9 bases between them. Looked up from germline, CDR1 is MNHNS and CDR2 is SASEGT. The CDR3 extends over 14 amino acids. CDR3 sequence reads: CASSEGLFNYGYTF. The CDR3 nucleotides read TGTGCCAGCAGTGAGGGCCTTTTTAACTATGGCTACACCTTC.

V gene TRBV7-2 combines with J gene TRBJ2-7; TRBD1 is a possible D gene (6 bases). Trimming took off 0 bases at V and 3 bases at J, with 12 bases between the two ends. The CDR3 loop spans 15 amino acids. Germline assignment: CDR1 SGHTA and CDR2 FQGNSA. The DNA of the CDR3 is TGTGCCAGCAGCTTAGCCAGGGGACCCTTCTACGAGCAGTACTTC. It specifies CASSLARGPFYEQYF.

Here the CDR3 DNA reads TGTGCCAGCAGCTGGGACAGTACCTACGAGCAGTACTTC. This gives the protein CASSWDSTYEQYF. V is TRBV2 and J is TRBJ2-7; TRBD1 matches 7 bases. The CDR3 sequence is 13 residues long. The V segment lost 6 bases and the J segment 2 bases; nucleotides outside the gene matches: 4. CDR1 and CDR2 (germline): SNHLY, FYNNEI.

The chain couples TRBV4-2 to TRBJ1-4, with D possibly TRBD1 on 5 matching bases. The CDR3 totals 15 residues. Germline CDR1 and CDR2: LGHNA and YNFKEQ. V shed 5 bases and J shed 5 bases, with 15 bases lying between them. The CDR3 DNA sequence: TGTGCCAGCAGCTGGGGCCTTGGGGGGAATGAAAAACTGTTTTTT. It yields the protein CASSWGLGGNEKLFF.

The rearrangement links TRBV6-6 to TRBJ2-7; possible D gene TRBD2, 6 bases. Germline V gives CDR1 MNHNY, CDR2 SVGAGI (reference sequence). Trimming left V 0 bases short and J 6 bases short, with 9 bases between. The CDR3 extends over 13 amino acids. The CDR3 protein is CASSYSHGGEQYF. The CDR3 DNA sequence: TGTGCCAGCAGTTACTCGCACGGGGGCGAGCAGTACTTC.

The chain is built from TRBV20-1 and TRBJ2-5; 14 bases are shared with TRBD2. This CDR3 is built from 17 residues. The junction had 7 bases not matched to a gene; V was cut back by 3 bases and J by 1 base. The germline CDR1 and CDR2 sequences are DFQATT and SNEGSKA (reference sequence). The DNA for the CDR3 is TGCAGTGCTAGTCCCGGGGGACTAGCGGGAGTCCAAGAGACCCAGTACTTC. Translation: CSASPGGLAGVQETQYF.

As concerns this clone: The sample carries other DNA sequences with the same CDR3. This sequence joins TRBV7-2 and TRBJ2-7, with TRBD2 matching over 9 bases. Germline assignment: CDR1 SGHTA and CDR2 FQGNSA. Trimming removed 6 bases from V and 4 bases from J; junction bases left unmatched: 7. This CDR3 has 14 amino acids. The CDR3 DNA is TGTGCCAGCAGTTGGGCTAGCGGGACATACGAGCAGTACTTC. Its protein is CASSWASGTYEQYF.

The chain uses TRBV5-4 and TRBJ2-2, with 8 bases matching TRBD2. The CDR3 length is 15 residues. The germline CDR1 and CDR2 sequences are SGHNT and YYREEE (reference sequence). The junction had 4 bases not matched to a gene; V was cut back by 1 base and J by 5 bases. The CDR3: CASSLQRERTGELFF. CDR3 nucleotides: TGTGCCAGCAGCTTGCAGCGGGAGAGAACCGGGGAGCTGTTTTTT.

The chain employs TRBV15 and TRBJ1-3, with unresolved D. In germline, CDR1 is LNHNV, CDR2 YYDKDF (reference sequence). This CDR3 spans 16 amino acids. Trimming took 6 bases from V and 3 from J, leaving 18 bases between them. The CDR3 DNA sequence: TGTGCCACCAGTTCACCGGGAAGGAAGGGTGGAAACACCATATATTTT. This translates into CATSSPGRKGGNTIYF.

The V and J genes are TRBV4-1 and TRBJ1-4; D possibly corresponds to TRBD1 (5 bases). The CDR3 sequence is 15 residues long. Germline loops: CDR1 MGHRA, CDR2 YSYEKL. V was shortened by 4 bases and J by 6 bases, with 15 bases between the two germline ends. DNA for the CDR3: TGCGCCAGCAGCCCGCTCGAGGGGAGGGATGAAAAACTGTTTTTT. Protein: CASSPLEGRDEKLFF.

The V and J genes are TRBV4-1 and TRBJ1-2; 9 bases are shared with TRBD1. This CDR3 comprises 13 residues. Germline V CDR1 and CDR2: MGHRA, YSYEKL. With V trimmed by 4 bases and J by 14 bases, 11 bases remained unmatched. The CDR3 DNA is TGCGCCAGCAGCCTATATCCGGGACAGGGCGAAACCTTC. Translated: CASSLYPGQGETF.

The V gene is TRBV30, the J gene TRBJ2-1; TRBD2 might be the D (6 bases). This CDR3 has 12 residues. In germline, CDR1 is GTSNPN, CDR2 SVGIG (reference sequence). Trimming shortened V by 5 bases and J by 1 base, and 6 bases separated the two germline ends. The CDR3, as DNA: TGTGCCTGGGGACTATCCTACAATGAGCAGTTCTTC. Translating gives CAWGLSYNEQFF.

The rearrangement uses TRBV29-1 and TRBJ2-3; D is perhaps TRBD2 (6 bases). The ends were cut back, 6 bases at V and 2 bases at J, with 9 bases in the middle. Per the germline V gene, CDR1 is SQVTM and CDR2 is ANQGSEA. The CDR3 runs 12 residues. DNA of the CDR3: TGCAGCGTCGGGGGACTCACAGATACGCAGTATTTT. As protein: CSVGGLTDTQYF.

The CDR3 is CASTLNGGPYNEQFF. CDR3 coding DNA: TGTGCCAGCACCCTCAACGGGGGGCCTTACAATGAGCAGTTCTTC. This chain joins TRBV27 and TRBJ2-1; weak D call: TRBD2 (7 bases). V lost 7 bases and J lost 4, with 17 bases in between. Germline V gene lookup returns CDR1 MNHEY and CDR2 SMNVEV (reference sequence). CDR3 length: 15 amino acids.

The CDR3 sequence: CSVASGRADEQFF. DNA of the CDR3: TGCAGCGTCGCTAGCGGGAGGGCCGATGAGCAGTTCTTC. The chain combines TRBV29-1 with TRBJ2-1, with 12 nucleotides matching TRBD2. Germline CDR1 is SQVTM and CDR2 is ANQGSEA. Unmatched junction bases numbered 5, after V lost 6 bases and J lost 8 bases. The CDR3 extends over 13 amino acids.

The chain joins TRBV7-9 to TRBJ2-3, with D hard to call. This CDR3 contains 12 residues. V lost 2 bases to trimming and J lost 6 bases, with 6 bases between them. Germline CDR1 is SEHNR and CDR2 is FQNEAQ (reference sequence). CDR3 amino acids: CASSLPVDTQYF. DNA for the CDR3: TGTGCCAGCAGCTTACCGGTTGATACGCAGTATTTT.

CDR3 DNA sequence: TGTGCCAGCAGCCAAGCTCAGGGAATAACCAGCTCCTATAATTCACCCCTCCACTTT. Translating it yields CASSQAQGITSSYNSPLHF. The chain carries TRBV14 and TRBJ1-6; a possible D gene is TRBD1 (5 bases). The CDR3 totals 19 residues. The V gene lost 1 base and the J gene lost 0 bases, with 16 bases spanning the gap. Germline V gene lookup returns CDR1 SGHDN and CDR2 FVKESK.

This chain connects TRBV9 to TRBJ2-7; TRBD1 might be the D (5 bases). Between the trimmed V and J ends, which lost 0 bases and 4 bases, there was a span of 14 bases. CDR1 SGDLS and CDR2 YYNGEE come from the germline V gene. This CDR3 has 15 amino acids. The CDR3 coding sequence is TGTGCCAGCAGCGTAGATTTGAGTAGGGGATACGAGCAGTACTTC. Translation gives CASSVDLSRGYEQYF.

This chain joins TRBV19 and TRBJ1-1; D unresolved. This CDR3 is 14 amino acids long. V gave up 7 bases and J gave up 5 bases, with 17 bases separating them. Germline V gene lookup returns CDR1 LNHDA and CDR2 SQIVND (reference sequence). The DNA for the CDR3 is TGTGCCAGTAAAAAGGGAGCATGGAATACTGAAGCTTTCTTT. Its protein product is CASKKGAWNTEAFF.

J is TRBJ2-7 and V is TRBV16, with D possibly matching TRBD1 (6 bases). The CDR3 contains 12 residues. Germline V gene data show CDR1 as KGHSY and CDR2 as FQNENV. The ends were cut back, 4 bases at V and 4 bases at J, with 8 bases in the middle. In DNA form, the CDR3 reads TGTGCCAGCAGCCCCCAGGGGTACGAGCAGTACTTC. Amino acid sequence: CASSPQGYEQYF. Looking up the rest from reference TRBV16 and TRBJ2-7 gives the full variable domain: GEEVAQTPKHLVRGEGQKAKLYCAPIKGHSYVFWYQQVLKNEFKFLISFQNENVFDETGMPKERFSAKCLPNSPCSLEIQATKLEDSAVYFCASSPQGYEQYFGPGTRLTVT.

The chain recombines TRBV19 with TRBJ1-1; no firm D call. Germline V gene data show CDR1 as LNHDA and CDR2 as SQIVND (reference sequence). This CDR3 is 19 amino acids long. Trimming cost V 7 bases and J 0 bases, with 27 bases left between them. Written as DNA, the CDR3 is TGTGCCAGTAAATCATCATCGAGGGCCCTTGCCGGCATGAACACTGAAGCTTTCTTT. As protein: CASKSSSRALAGMNTEAFF.

The J gene is TRBJ1-2, the V gene TRBV6-5; D remains unclear. Per germline, CDR1 MNHEY and CDR2 SVGAGI. The V gene lost 2 bases and the J gene lost 5 bases, with 6 bases spanning the gap. This CDR3 has 12 amino acids. CDR3 sequence (DNA): TGTGCCAGCAGTTACGGAGCTTATGGCTACACCTTC. It yields the protein CASSYGAYGYTF.